Each of the 25 T cell receptor beta chains below was sequenced from the same sample in a study of identical twins. TCRdb passed the 5' RACE reads through MiXCR, listing each CDR3 protein once. The repertoire holds around 1.7 million distinct CDR3 sequences, around 33% seen once, with over 0.25% in the top ten. The sample consisted of cord blood. Receptors were obtained from a newborn girl in good health.

V usage is TRBV2 and J usage is TRBJ2-1; 7 bases agree with TRBD1. This CDR3 comprises 16 residues. The J segment lost 0 bases and the V segment lost 11 bases, leaving 13 bases of the junction unmatched. CDR1 is SNHLY, CDR2 FYNNEI, per germline. The CDR3 loop reads CACTYWDRSSYNEQFF. The CDR3 DNA reads as TGTGCCTGCACTTATTGGGACAGAAGCTCCTACAATGAGCAGTTCTTC.

The J gene is TRBJ2-7, the V gene TRBV24-1; TRBD2 agrees at 8 bases. Germline V gene lookup returns CDR1 KGHDR and CDR2 SFDVKD. Germline trimming cut 4 bases from V and 2 bases from J; bases unmatched to any gene: 9. This CDR3 is 16 amino acids long. The CDR3 DNA sequence: TGTGCCACCAGTGACACCAGCGGGAGCAAGCCCTACGAGCAGTACTTC. It specifies CATSDTSGSKPYEQYF.

This clonotype occurred a few times. The chain has TRBV5-1 and TRBJ2-2; D gene ambiguous. Germline CDR1 SGHRS, CDR2 YFSETQ. V was trimmed by 3 bases and J by 0 bases, leaving 6 bases between them. CDR3 length equals 14 residues. The CDR3 sequence is CASSSLANTGELFF. The CDR3 DNA sequence: TGCGCCAGCAGCTCTCTAGCGAACACCGGGGAGCTGTTTTTT.

This clonotype came up a few times. This chain joins TRBV7-2 and TRBJ1-2; tentative D call: TRBD1 (6 bases). The germline V and J ends were trimmed by 4 bases and 4 bases, with 13 bases remaining between them. Germline values: CDR1 SGHTA, CDR2 FQGNSA. The CDR3 has 14 residues. The CDR3 DNA reads TGTGCCAGCAGCTCCCCGGGACATCTCTATGGCTACACCTTC. Its protein product is CASSSPGHLYGYTF. The complete variable domain, with remaining parts taken from reference TRBV7-2 and TRBJ1-2, reads GAGVSQSPSNKVTEKGKDVELRCDPISGHTALYWYRQSLGQGLEFLIYFQGNSAPDKSGLPSDRFSAERTGGSVSTLTIQRTQQEDSAVYLCASSSPGHLYGYTFGSGTRLTVV.

This sequence joins TRBV5-1 and TRBJ1-2; 7 bases match TRBD1. This CDR3 comprises 14 residues. The trim removed 3 bases at V and 2 bases at J, leaving 4 bases unmatched. Germline V gives CDR1 SGHRS, CDR2 YFSETQ. The DNA for the CDR3 is TGCGCCAGCAGCTGGGGGGACAGCAACTATGGCTACACCTTC. It translates to CASSWGDSNYGYTF.

This clonotype was counted between two and nine times. The chain links TRBV20-1 to TRBJ1-2; 10 nucleotides line up with TRBD1. The CDR3 extends over 12 amino acids. J was trimmed by 8 bases and V by 4 bases; bases with no gene match: 4. Germline values: CDR1 DFQATT, CDR2 SNEGSKA (reference sequence). This CDR3 is CSATGTGEGYTF. The CDR3 DNA reads as TGCAGTGCTACCGGGACAGGGGAGGGCTACACCTTC.

Only a few counts were recorded for this clonotype. The chain recombines TRBV10-3 with TRBJ2-3; 14 bases align to TRBD2. The V and J ends lost 3 bases and 2 bases, in that order; junction bases with no gene match: 4. CDR3 size: 17 residues. Germline CDR1 and CDR2: ENHRY and SYGVKD. CDR3 nucleotide sequence: TGTGCCATCAGTGACCCGGGACTAGCGGGAGCCACAGATACGCAGTATTTT. This translates into CAISDPGLAGATDTQYF.

The chain joins TRBV4-1 to TRBJ2-5, with 10 positions matching TRBD1. CDR1 is MGHRA, CDR2 YSYEKL, per germline. The length of the CDR3 is 13 residues. The V gene end was trimmed by 8 bases and the J gene end by 3 bases; junction bases not matched to a gene: 3. CDR3 bases: TGCGCCAGCTCGACAGGGGGCGAAGAGACCCAGTACTTC. Its translation is CASSTGGEETQYF.

The chain carries TRBV28 and TRBJ2-2, with D possibly matching TRBD1 (5 bases). This CDR3 comprises 14 residues. V lost 10 bases and J 5 bases, leaving 17 bases between the germline ends. From germline, CDR1 is MDHEN and CDR2 SYDVKM. The CDR3 nucleotides read TGTGCCACCCACGGTTGGAAGGGGACCGGGGAGCTGTTTTTT. Amino acid sequence: CATHGWKGTGELFF.

This chain links TRBV19 with TRBJ2-1; 12 positions match TRBD2. The V segment lost 5 bases and the J segment 7 bases; nucleotides outside the gene matches: 6. Germline V CDR1 and CDR2: LNHDA, SQIVND (reference sequence). The CDR3 consists of 15 residues. The CDR3 DNA is TGTGCCAGTAGTCGGACTAGCGGGATCATAAATGAGCAGTTCTTC. This codes for CASSRTSGIINEQFF.

The chain uses TRBV7-2 and TRBJ2-4; TRBD1 agrees at 7 bases. The DNA matches TRBJ2-7 better at its end, which makes the J call doubtful. Germline values: CDR1 SGHTA, CDR2 FQGNSA. The CDR3 consists of 14 residues. In DNA form, the CDR3 reads TGTGCCAGCAGCTTAAAAGGGGGCGCCTACGAGCAGTACTTC. It codes for CASSLKGGAYEQYF.

This clonotype was found many times. V usage is TRBV6-6 and J usage is TRBJ2-5; D remains unclear. Trimming stripped 2 bases from V and 3 bases from J, with 7 bases between. The CDR3 spans 13 residues. Germline loops: CDR1 MNHNY, CDR2 SVGAGI (reference sequence). CDR3 sequence: CASSYTPKETQYF. The CDR3, as DNA: TGTGCCAGCAGTTACACCCCAAAAGAGACCCAGTACTTC.

This chain connects TRBV6-5 to TRBJ1-4, with D perhaps TRBD1 (6 bases). This CDR3 spans 14 amino acids. The germline CDR1 and CDR2 sequences are MNHEY and SVGAGI. Trimming pared 11 bases from V and 3 bases from J, leaving 16 bases between. CDR3 coding DNA: TGTGCCGCGGGACGGGGGGCAGCTAATGAAAAACTGTTTTTT. Amino acid sequence: CAAGRGAANEKLFF.

V and J are TRBV7-9 and TRBJ2-4; D is possibly TRBD2 (6 bases). Trimming removed 2 bases at V and 3 bases at J, with 8 bases between. The CDR3 spans 14 residues. Germline assignment: CDR1 SEHNR and CDR2 FQNEAQ (reference sequence). CDR3 in amino acids: CASSLSGDKNIQYF. Here the CDR3 DNA reads TGTGCCAGCAGCTTATCGGGGGACAAAAACATTCAGTACTTC.

The chain links TRBV30 to TRBJ2-5, with D possibly being TRBD1 (6 bases). Germline V gene sequence: CDR1 GTSNPN, CDR2 SVGIG (reference sequence). Trimming took off 2 bases at V and 11 bases at J, with 15 bases between the two ends. The CDR3 has 12 residues. CDR3 in amino acids: CAWSSQGRRQYF. The CDR3 bases are TGTGCCTGGAGTTCCCAGGGGAGAAGGCAGTACTTC.

The V gene is TRBV7-8, the J gene TRBJ2-5; TRBD2 agrees at 13 bases. Germline V lookup: CDR1 SGHVS, CDR2 FQNEAQ. Trimming cost V 4 bases and J 1 base; bases outside gene matches: 15. This CDR3 contains 20 residues. Here the CDR3 DNA reads TGTGCCAGCAGCTATAAGTTTCGGACTAGCGGGAGACGGCCCCAAGAGACCCAGTACTTC. Its protein is CASSYKFRTSGRRPQETQYF.

This chain links TRBV7-6 with TRBJ2-7, with 8 nucleotides matching TRBD2. V shed 0 bases, J shed 6 bases, and the junction held 10 bases outside the gene matches. This CDR3 comprises 16 residues. CDR1 and CDR2 from the germline V gene are SGHVS and FNYEAQ. The CDR3 region has the DNA TGTGCCAGCAGCTTAGCATCGGTAGCGGGGAGGCGCGAGCAGTACTTC. Encoded protein: CASSLASVAGRREQYF.

The rearrangement joins TRBV4-1 to TRBJ2-1; no firm D call. CDR1 is MGHRA and CDR2 is YSYEKL in the germline V gene. V shed 1 base and J shed 13 bases, with 20 bases lying between them. CDR3 size: 15 residues. CDR3 sequence: CASSQVGPSRETQFF. The CDR3 region has the DNA TGCGCCAGCAGCCAAGTTGGACCGAGTCGAGAGACCCAGTTCTTC.

This clonotype was seen a few times. The chain couples TRBV5-1 to TRBJ2-7, with a possible D match to TRBD2 (5 bases). Trimming removed 8 bases from V and 6 bases from J, with 6 bases in between. The germline V gene encodes CDR1 SGHRS and CDR2 YFSETQ. The CDR3 has 9 amino acids. The CDR3 loop reads CAREAEQYF. CDR3 DNA: TGCGCCAGGGAGGCCGAGCAGTACTTC.

J is TRBJ2-1 and V is TRBV7-8; 8 bases align to TRBD2. V lost 1 base to trimming and J lost 8 bases; unmatched junction nucleotides: 4. There are 14 residues in the CDR3. Germline V lookup: CDR1 SGHVS, CDR2 FQNEAQ. Here the CDR3 reads CASSLGGLGDEQFF. DNA of the CDR3: TGTGCCAGCAGCTTAGGGGGACTAGGGGATGAGCAGTTCTTC.

The rearrangement joins TRBV4-1 to TRBJ1-1; D call uncertain. V dropped 2 bases and J dropped 0 bases, with 7 bases sitting between them. CDR1 and CDR2 (germline): MGHRA, YSYEKL. The CDR3 sequence is 14 residues long. The CDR3 nucleotides are TGCGCCAGCAGCCAACAGTTCATGAACACTGAAGCTTTCTTT. This encodes CASSQQFMNTEAFF.

The chain recombines TRBV3-1 with TRBJ2-7; no clear D. The CDR3 has 12 residues. Germline CDR1 and CDR2: LGHDT and YNNKEL (reference sequence). Trimming took 1 base from V and 5 from J, leaving 6 bases between them. In nucleotides, the CDR3 is TGTGCCAGCAGCCAAGTTGTAAACGAGCAGTACTTC. Translating gives CASSQVVNEQYF.

CDR3 in amino acids: CASSFRPRTEGYTF. The CDR3 coding sequence is TGTGCCAGCAGTTTTAGACCCCGGACAGAAGGCTACACCTTC. The chain combines TRBV27 with TRBJ1-2, with TRBD1 as a possible D gene (6 bases). The CDR3 runs 14 residues. V lost 3 bases and J 8 bases, leaving 16 bases between the germline ends. The germline gives CDR1 MNHEY, CDR2 SMNVEV (reference sequence).

The chain recombines TRBV6-5 with TRBJ1-1; tentatively, D is TRBD1 (6 bases). Deletions cut 7 bases from V and 4 bases from J, with 13 bases between. The CDR3 contains 13 residues. Germline V gene data show CDR1 as MNHEY and CDR2 as SVGAGI. DNA of the CDR3: TGTGCCAGCACCAAGGCAGGGGCCACTGAAGCTTTCTTT. Its translation is CASTKAGATEAFF.

Details on this clonotype: At one of its ends the junction is not consistent with the germline gene, which may arise from a read error. The chain employs TRBV7-7 and TRBJ2-4; a weak D match, TRBD1 (5 bases). The germline gives CDR1 SSHAT, CDR2 FNYEAQ (reference sequence). The CDR3 consists of 14 residues. The DNA of the CDR3 is TGTGCTAGCAGCTCAGGCCAGGGTCCGGATGAGCAGTACTTC. Residues: CASSSGQGPDEQYF.